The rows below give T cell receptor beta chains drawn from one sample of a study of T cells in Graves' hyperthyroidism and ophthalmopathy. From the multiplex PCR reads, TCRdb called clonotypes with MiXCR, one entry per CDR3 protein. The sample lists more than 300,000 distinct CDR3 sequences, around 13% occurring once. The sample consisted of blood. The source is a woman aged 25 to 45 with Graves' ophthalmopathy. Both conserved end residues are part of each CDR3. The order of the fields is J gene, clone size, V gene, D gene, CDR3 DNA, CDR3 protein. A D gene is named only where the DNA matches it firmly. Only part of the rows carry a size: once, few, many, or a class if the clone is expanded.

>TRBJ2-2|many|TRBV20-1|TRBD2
TGCAGTGCCAGACCGGGACTAGATACCGGGGAGCTGTTTTTT
CSARPGLDTGELFF
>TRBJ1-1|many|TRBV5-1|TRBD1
TGCGCCAGCAGCTTGGACCTTCCGGGACAGGGAAATGAAGCTTTCTTT
CASSLDLPGQGNEAFF
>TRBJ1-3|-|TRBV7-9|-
TGTGCCAGCAGCCTCCCGGCCACTTATGGAAACACCATATATTTT
CASSLPATYGNTIYF
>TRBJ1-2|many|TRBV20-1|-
TGCAGTGCTAGAGATGGGGCAGGGAGAGACTATGGCTACACCTTC
CSARDGAGRDYGYTF
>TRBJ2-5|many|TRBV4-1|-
TGCGCCAGCAGCCAAGAAACACTCGGGGGAGAGACCCAGTACTTC
CASSQETLGGETQYF
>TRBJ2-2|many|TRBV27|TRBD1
TGTGCCAGCAGTTGGGACAGGGGGCTAGGGGAGCTGTTTTTT
CASSWDRGLGELFF
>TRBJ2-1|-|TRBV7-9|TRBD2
TGTGCCAGCAGCAAAGCGGGGGGGCCGAATGAGCAGTTCTTC
CASSKAGGPNEQFF
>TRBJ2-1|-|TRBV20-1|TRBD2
TGCAGTGCTGATACCTCACTAGCGGGGGACAATGAGCAGTTCTTC
CSADTSLAGDNEQFF
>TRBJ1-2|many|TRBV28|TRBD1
TGTGCCAGCAGTTTATGGAGTAGGGACAGGGAAGAGTCTGGCTACACCTTC
CASSLWSRDREESGYTF
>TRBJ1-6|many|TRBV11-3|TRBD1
TGTGCCAGCAGCACAGGACAGGGCGCACCCCTCCACTTT
CASSTGQGAPLHF
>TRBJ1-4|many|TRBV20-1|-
TGCAGTGCTAGGCACGGAAGGAATGAAAAACTGTTTTTT
CSARHGRNEKLFF
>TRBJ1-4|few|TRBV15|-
TGTGCCACCAGCAGGGCCAGGACAGCCTCTAATGAAAAACTGTTTTTT
CATSRARTASNEKLFF
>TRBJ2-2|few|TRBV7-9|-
TGTGCCAGCAGCTGGGGGATCGGGGAGCTGTTTTTT
CASSWGIGELFF
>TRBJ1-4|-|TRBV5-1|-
TGCGCCAGCAGCTTAGGGGGAATTAATGAAAAACTGTTTTTT
CASSLGGINEKLFF
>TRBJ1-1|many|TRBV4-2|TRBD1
TGTGCCAGCAGCCTGACGGGACAGGGGGTCGACACTGAAGCTTTCTTT
CASSLTGQGVDTEAFF
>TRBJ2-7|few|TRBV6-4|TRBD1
TGTGCCAGCAGTTACTCGCCTAATACAGGGGGCGGTGAGCAGTACTTC
CASSYSPNTGGGEQYF
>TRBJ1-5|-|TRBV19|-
TGTGCCAGTAGTATGAGAGGCGTCGGACGCATGGGCACTCAGCCCCAGCATTTT
CASSMRGVGRMGTQPQHF
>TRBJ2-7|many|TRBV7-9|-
TGTGCCAGCAGCCTACGTTACGAGCAGTACTTC
CASSLRYEQYF
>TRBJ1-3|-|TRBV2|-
TGTGCCAGCGTGGGACGAAACACCATATATTTT
CASVGRNTIYF
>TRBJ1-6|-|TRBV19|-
TGTGCCAGTAGTACTCCTAATTCACCCCTCCACTTT
CASSTPNSPLHF
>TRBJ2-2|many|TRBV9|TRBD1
TGTGCCAGCAGCGTCCAACAGGGGTTCAGGGAGCTGTTTTTT
CASSVQQGFRELFF
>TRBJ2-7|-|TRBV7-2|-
TGTGCCAGCAGCTTACCGGGACCTACGAACGAGCAGTACTTC
CASSLPGPTNEQYF
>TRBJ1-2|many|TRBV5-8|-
TGTGCCAGCACCCCGGGCAGGGAGGGCTATGGCTACACCTTC
CASTPGREGYGYTF
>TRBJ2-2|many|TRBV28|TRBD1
TGTGCCAGCAAACGACAGGGGGCTGGTTACACCGGGGAGCTGTTTTTT
CASKRQGAGYTGELFF
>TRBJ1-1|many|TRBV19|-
TGTGCCAGTAGTAGGCCGACAGGAGACACTGAAGCTTTCTTT
CASSRPTGDTEAFF
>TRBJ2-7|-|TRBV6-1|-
TGTGCCAGCACCTCGGACCGAACCTACGAGCAGTACTTC
CASTSDRTYEQYF
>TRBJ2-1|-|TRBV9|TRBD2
TGTGCCAGCAGCGTAGTGGCTAGCGGGGGCCCCTACAATGAGCAGTTCTTC
CASSVVASGGPYNEQFF
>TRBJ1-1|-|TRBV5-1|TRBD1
TGCGCCAGCAGTAAAGAACAGGGGGCGACTGAAGCTTTCTTT
CASSKEQGATEAFF
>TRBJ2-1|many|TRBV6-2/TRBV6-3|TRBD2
TGTGCCAGCAGCGTAGCGGGGGGAGGCAATGAGCAGTTCTTC
CASSVAGGGNEQFF
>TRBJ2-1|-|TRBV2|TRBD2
TGTGCCAGCAGGGGGTTAGCGGGGGGGCCCAATGAGCAGTTCTTC
CASRGLAGGPNEQFF
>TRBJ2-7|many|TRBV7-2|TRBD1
TGTGCCAGCAGCTTAGAGGGACAGGGACTCTACGAGCAGTACTTC
CASSLEGQGLYEQYF
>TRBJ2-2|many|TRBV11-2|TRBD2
TGTGCCAGCAGCGGTGGGGACTATTTTAACACCGGGGAGCTGTTTTTT
CASSGGDYFNTGELFF
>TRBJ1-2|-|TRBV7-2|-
TGTGCCAGCAGCTACGGGGCGCCCGAGGGTGGCTACACCTTC
CASSYGAPEGGYTF
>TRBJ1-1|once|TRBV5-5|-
TGTGCCAGCAGCCCGTGGATGAACACTGAAGCTTTCTTT
CASSPWMNTEAFF
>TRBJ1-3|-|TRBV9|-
TGTGCCAGCAGCGTCACGGGGCTCGGTGGAAACACCATATATTTT
CASSVTGLGGNTIYF
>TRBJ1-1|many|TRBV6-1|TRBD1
TGTGCCAGCAGTGAGAGAACAGGGGGCACTGAAGCTTTCTTT
CASSERTGGTEAFF
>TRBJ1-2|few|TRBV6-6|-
TGTGCCAGCAGTTACTCGGCACAGTTAAACTATGGCTACACCTTC
CASSYSAQLNYGYTF
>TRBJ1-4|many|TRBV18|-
TGTGCCAGCTCACCCTTCGAAAGGATTAATGAAAAACTGTTTTTT
CASSPFERINEKLFF
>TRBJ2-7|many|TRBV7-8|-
TGTGCCAGCAGCCCGGGACAAACAGCCTACGAGCAGTACTTC
CASSPGQTAYEQYF
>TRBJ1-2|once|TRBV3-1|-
TGTGCCAGCAGGAAGGGACAAGGGATCTATGGCTACACCTTC
CASRKGQGIYGYTF
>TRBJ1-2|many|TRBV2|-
TGTGCCAGCAGTGAGGCGGGAGGCGGCACCTTC
CASSEAGGGTF
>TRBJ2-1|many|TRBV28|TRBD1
TGTGCCAGCAGTTTATTCACAGGGGGCGCCGGGGATGAGCAGTTCTTC
CASSLFTGGAGDEQFF
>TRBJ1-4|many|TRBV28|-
TGTGCCAGCACCCCCGTTGGAGTCGCAACTAATGAAAAACTGTTTTTT
CASTPVGVATNEKLFF
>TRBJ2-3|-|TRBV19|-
TGTGCCAGTAGTACGAAGGGTTCTAGCACAGATACGCAGTATTTT
CASSTKGSSTDTQYF
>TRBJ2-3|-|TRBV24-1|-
TGTGCCACCAGTAGGGGGGCCAGGGGAGATACGCAGTATTTT
CATSRGARGDTQYF